This T cell receptor (beta chain) was found in a study of OX40 agonist ivuxolimab in advanced cancers. Repertoires were generated with immunoSEQ multiplex PCR, while TCRdb's copy carries only in-frame clones and drops some. The sample has under 15,000 clones, about 76% seen once. This CDR3 has 11 residues. Germline V gives CDR1 SGHVS, CDR2 FQNEAQ. Trimming took off 1 base at V and 5 bases at J, with 0 bases between the two ends. The sample here was CD4+ or CD8+ T cells sorted from blood, taken in a trial of the OX40 agonist ivuxolimab. This sequence originates from an adult with an advanced solid tumor such as melanoma, head and neck, liver or kidney cancer. This chain connects TRBV7-8 to TRBJ2-1, with no clear D. CDR3 in DNA: TGTGCCAGCAGCTTAGACAATGAGCAGTTCTTC. Its translation: CASSLDNEQFF.